The 27 T cell receptor beta chains below come from one sample, sequenced in a study of T-cell reconstitution after alpha-beta-depleted transplantation in children. Researchers prepared the TCRbeta library using unique molecular identifiers, the study reports. MiXCR, applied by TCRdb to the PCR reads, yields one record per CDR3 protein. Found here are around 380,000 distinct CDR3 sequences, approximately 10% of them singletons; the top ten hold 4.5% to 7%. The material sequenced was PBMCs from the stem cell graft donor, taken from the stem cell graft. The receptors were gathered from a human donor who donated a stem cell graft to a child with acute myeloid leukemia.

This clonotype came up a few times. The chain combines TRBV7-2 with TRBJ2-4; D assignment may be TRBD1 or TRBD2 (6 bases each). CDR3 length equals 17 residues. Per germline, CDR1 SGHTA and CDR2 FQGNSA. V was cut by 5 bases and J by 0 bases, with 17 bases left in between. CDR3 loop: CASSPIDRREAKNIQYF. In nucleotides, the CDR3 is TGTGCCAGCAGCCCCATAGACAGGCGGGAAGCCAAAAACATTCAGTACTTC.

For this clonotype: It may be a read error: a sequence one base away is much more abundant. This chain uses TRBV29-1 with TRBJ1-1; D not resolved. The V end lost 4 bases, the J end lost 0 bases, and 9 bases lay between the germline ends. Germline V lookup: CDR1 SQVTM, CDR2 ANQGSEA. This CDR3 contains 13 residues. The CDR3 DNA is TGCAGCGTTGTCGTGCGGCTGAACACTGAAGCTTTCTTT. Translating it yields CSVVVRLNTEAFF.

This clonotype was observed many times. V usage is TRBV20-1 and J usage is TRBJ1-4, with D hard to call. There are 13 residues in the CDR3. Per the germline V gene, CDR1 is DFQATT and CDR2 is SNEGSKA (reference sequence). Between the trimmed V and J ends, which lost 6 bases and 5 bases, there was a span of 13 bases. The CDR3, as DNA: TGCAGTGCCCCCCACCGGACCAATGAAAAACTGTTTTTT. The encoded protein is CSAPHRTNEKLFF.

This clonotype was counted at least ten times. The chain is built from TRBV12-5 and TRBJ1-5; D unresolved. Trimming took 6 bases from V and 4 from J, leaving 19 bases between them. In germline, CDR1 is LGHNT, CDR2 FRNRAP. CDR3 length: 16 residues. The CDR3 here is CASGDFRLGSNQPQHF. Written as DNA, the CDR3 is TGTGCTAGTGGCGATTTCCGACTTGGGAGTAATCAGCCCCAGCATTTT. The full variable domain, completed using reference TRBV12-5 and TRBJ1-5, is DARVTQTPRHKVTEMGQEVTMRCQPILGHNTVFWYRQTMMQGLELLAYFRNRAPLDDSGMPKDRFSAEMPDATLATLKIQPSEPRDSAVYFCASGDFRLGSNQPQHFGDGTRLSIL.

J is TRBJ2-5 and V is TRBV15, with 8 nucleotides matching TRBD1. V trimming: 1 base; J trimming: 5 bases; junction bases outside the gene matches: 12. The CDR3 loop spans 17 amino acids. Germline V lookup: CDR1 LNHNV, CDR2 YYDKDF (reference sequence). The DNA of the CDR3 is TGTGCCACCAGCAGAGGGGTGGGGCAGGGGGCCTGGGAGACCCAGTACTTC. Translation gives CATSRGVGQGAWETQYF.

This clonotype was seen more than once but under ten times. The chain employs TRBV7-6 and TRBJ2-1, with TRBD2 identical over 12 bases. This CDR3 is 16 amino acids long. V lost 2 bases to trimming and J lost 7 bases; unmatched junction nucleotides: 6. The germline V gene encodes CDR1 SGHVS and CDR2 FNYEAQ. CDR3: CASSLTTSGSKNEQFF. For the CDR3, the DNA is TGTGCCAGCAGCTTAACGACTAGCGGGAGTAAAAATGAGCAGTTCTTC.

This clonotype was found many times. The chain links TRBV10-3 to TRBJ1-6; 7 positions match TRBD1. Germline CDR1 reads ENHRY; CDR2 reads SYGVKD. Unmatched junction bases numbered 6, after V lost 6 bases and J lost 7 bases. This CDR3 is built from 14 residues. The DNA for the CDR3 is TGTGCCATCAGACCCGGGACAGAAAATTCACCCCTCCACTTT. It codes for CAIRPGTENSPLHF.

This clonotype has at least ten counts. CDR3 coding DNA: TGCGCCAGCAGCTTGGCCGGCCAGAGTCTAGAGACCCAGTACTTC. This gives the protein CASSLAGQSLETQYF. The V call is TRBV5-1, the J call TRBJ2-5; D is uncertain. CDR3 length: 15 residues. With 0 bases removed from V and 4 bases from J, the gap between germline ends came to 13 bases. CDR1 and CDR2 from the germline V gene are SGHRS and YFSETQ.

The chain recombines TRBV7-8 with TRBJ2-3; TRBD1 aligns across 9 bases. Germline V gene sequence: CDR1 SGHVS, CDR2 FQNEAQ. The CDR3 sequence is 14 residues long. The trim removed 7 bases at V and 2 bases at J, leaving 4 bases unmatched. As DNA, the CDR3 is TGTGCCAGCATCCGGACAGGGGTCACAGATACGCAGTATTTT. Protein: CASIRTGVTDTQYF.

This chain uses TRBV4-2 with TRBJ2-5; D perhaps matches TRBD2 (6 bases). The germline gives CDR1 LGHNA, CDR2 YNFKEQ. The CDR3 contains 17 residues. V was pared by 4 bases and J by 2 bases, with 20 bases between. CDR3: CASSRSALGGGQETQYF. As DNA, the CDR3 is TGTGCCAGCAGCCGGAGTGCCCTCGGGGGAGGTCAAGAGACCCAGTACTTC.

The V gene is TRBV7-2, the J gene TRBJ2-3; D is ambiguous. Germline V lookup: CDR1 SGHTA, CDR2 FQGNSA. Deletions cut 7 bases from V and 5 bases from J, with 19 bases between. CDR3 length equals 15 residues. CDR3 nucleotides: TGTGCCAGCAACCTACTGATTGGGGTTATAGATACGCAGTATTTT. Translation gives CASNLLIGVIDTQYF.

This clonotype was seen only a few times. CDR3 residues: CASSLMRSDTQYF. The CDR3 DNA follows: TGTGCCAGCAGCTTGATGCGGTCAGATACGCAGTATTTT. The J gene is TRBJ2-3, the V gene TRBV5-6, with D hard to call. The CDR3 has 13 amino acids. CDR1 SGHDT and CDR2 YYEEEE come from the germline V gene. V shed 1 base and J shed 4 bases, with 7 bases lying between them.

A word on this clonotype: A much larger clonotype is one base distant, so this may be a read error. The V call is TRBV12-3 or TRBV12-4, the J call TRBJ1-2; D call uncertain. The CDR3 contains 13 residues. V was cut by 7 bases and J by 4 bases, with 13 bases left in between. CDR3 amino acids: CASTSGRFYGYTF. The CDR3 DNA sequence: TGTGCCAGCACCTCGGGGAGGTTCTATGGCTACACCTTC.

This clonotype was recorded at least ten times. The genes are TRBV11-2 and TRBJ2-6; no firm D call. Deletions cut 0 bases from V and 0 bases from J, with 9 bases between. Germline CDR1 reads SGHAT; CDR2 reads FQNNGV. This CDR3 is 17 amino acids long. The CDR3 DNA sequence: TGTGCCAGCAGCTTAGAGGTTACGGACTCTGGGGCCAACGTCCTGACTTTC. As protein: CASSLEVTDSGANVLTF.

CDR3 coding DNA: TGTGCCAGCAGCTTAGCACCCGGGGCCAGCACAGATACGCAGTATTTT. This translates into CASSLAPGASTDTQYF. The V call is TRBV7-6, the J call TRBJ2-3; D tentatively fits TRBD1 or TRBD2 (5 bases each). CDR3 length: 16 residues. V was trimmed by 0 bases and J by 0 bases, leaving 10 bases between them. Germline V gives CDR1 SGHVS, CDR2 FNYEAQ.

The table lists this clonotype with a count of one. This sequence joins TRBV5-1 and TRBJ2-5, with TRBD1 as a possible D gene (5 bases). CDR1 is SGHRS and CDR2 is YFSETQ in the germline V gene. With 7 bases removed from V and 5 bases from J, the gap between germline ends came to 12 bases. This CDR3 has 12 residues. This chain's CDR3 is CASFIGVETQYF. The CDR3 coding sequence is TGCGCCAGCTTTATAGGGGTCGAGACCCAGTACTTC.

V is TRBV5-1 and J is TRBJ1-1; D is possibly TRBD1 (6 bases). Trimming shortened V by 4 bases and J by 7 bases, and 17 bases separated the two germline ends. The germline gives CDR1 SGHRS, CDR2 YFSETQ. The CDR3 consists of 14 residues. The CDR3 DNA is TGCGCCAGCAGCATAGCTGTCAGGGGCAGTGAAGCTTTCTTT. Its protein is CASSIAVRGSEAFF.

This chain connects TRBV27 to TRBJ2-1; no definite D call. CDR1 and CDR2 from the germline V gene are MNHEY and SMNVEV (reference sequence). The length of the CDR3 is 15 residues. The V end lost 3 bases, the J end lost 3 bases, and 12 bases lay between the germline ends. This chain's CDR3 is CASSLAPHRYNEQFF. The CDR3 nucleotides read TGTGCCAGCAGTTTGGCGCCCCATCGCTACAATGAGCAGTTCTTC.

The rearrangement uses TRBV2 and TRBJ2-7; D is possibly TRBD1 (6 bases). V lost 10 bases and J lost 3, with 13 bases in between. The CDR3 contains 12 residues. From germline, CDR1 is SNHLY and CDR2 FYNNEI. The CDR3 DNA reads as TGTGCCACCTTCCGGGACATCTACGAGCAGTACGTC. Its protein is CATFRDIYEQYV.

V usage is TRBV5-1 and J usage is TRBJ1-2, with D unclear. V lost 7 bases and J lost 2, with 12 bases in between. Germline values: CDR1 SGHRS, CDR2 YFSETQ. The CDR3 has 13 amino acids. The CDR3 bases are TGCGCCAGCGGCGAAGGGCCGAACTATGGCTACACCTTC. Protein sequence: CASGEGPNYGYTF.

This clonotype was recorded at least ten times. V is TRBV7-9 and J is TRBJ2-7, with D hard to call. Trimming removed 5 bases from V and 3 bases from J, with 17 bases in between. Germline-derived CDR1 and CDR2 are SEHNR and FQNEAQ (reference sequence). The CDR3 is 15 residues long. The CDR3 region has the DNA TGTGCCAGCAGCCCGACGGAAAAGGTCCTCTACGAGCAGTACTTC. This sequence encodes CASSPTEKVLYEQYF.

The rearrangement uses TRBV4-1 and TRBJ1-3; D unclear. V dropped 5 bases and J dropped 8 bases, with 7 bases sitting between them. The CDR3 has 11 residues. Looked up from germline, CDR1 is MGHRA and CDR2 is YSYEKL. The CDR3 nucleotides read TGCGCCAGCAGCTACGGGGACACCATATATTTT. Translation gives CASSYGDTIYF.

This chain joins TRBV15 and TRBJ2-1; D unresolved. Germline-derived CDR1 and CDR2 are LNHNV and YYDKDF (reference sequence). This CDR3 comprises 13 residues. The ends were cut back, 7 bases at V and 0 bases at J, with 7 bases in the middle. CDR3 protein: CATTETSYNEQFF. In DNA, the CDR3 is TGTGCCACCACGGAAACCTCCTACAATGAGCAGTTCTTC.

The genes are TRBV7-2 and TRBJ1-1; D not certain. The CDR3 spans 13 residues. V was pared by 2 bases and J by 2 bases, with 6 bases between. CDR1 and CDR2 from the germline V gene are SGHTA and FQGNSA. The CDR3 DNA follows: TGTGCCAGCAGCTTACAGATAAACACTGAAGCTTTCTTT. Its translation: CASSLQINTEAFF.

This rearrangement joins TRBV12-3 or TRBV12-4 to TRBJ2-4; weak D call: TRBD2 (5 bases). The V gene lost 5 bases and the J gene lost 7 bases, with 15 bases spanning the gap. This CDR3 is 14 amino acids long. The CDR3 here is CASSPTTRPNIQYF. In DNA form, the CDR3 reads TGTGCCAGCAGTCCAACCACTAGGCCGAACATTCAGTACTTC.

This clonotype was recorded many times. This rearrangement joins TRBV10-2 to TRBJ2-7; 7 nucleotides agree with TRBD1. Germline CDR1 WSHSY, CDR2 SAAADI. This CDR3 contains 15 residues. V was pared by 0 bases and J by 7 bases, with 9 bases of the junction left unmatched. CDR3 in DNA: TGCGCCAGCAGTGAGTCGGACAGGCTCAGATGGGAGCAGTACTTC. It specifies CASSESDRLRWEQYF.

The chain employs TRBV6-1 and TRBJ2-5, with D perhaps matching TRBD1 or TRBD2 (5 bases each). The V end was cut by 5 bases, the J end by 9 bases, with 16 bases between. There are 13 residues in the CDR3. Germline CDR1 is MNHNS and CDR2 is SASEGT. The CDR3 sequence: CASSPPGPLAQYF. CDR3 coding DNA: TGTGCCAGCAGTCCACCGGGGCCCCTGGCCCAGTACTTC.